Presented here are 6 T cell receptor beta chains from one specimen sequenced in a study of Graves' ophthalmopathy and Graves' hyperthyroidism. RNA transcripts served as template for amplifying TCR beta CDR3 sequences. Amplification began with first-round RT-PCR using HTBI primers, then second-round multiplex PCR was performed. One entry per CDR3 protein, called by TCRdb with MiXCR from the multiplex PCR reads. In the table there are 450,000 or so distinct CDR3 sequences, under 15% of which are singletons. The source material was blood. These receptors were obtained from a woman aged 30 to 39 with Graves' ophthalmopathy.

The rearrangement uses TRBV27 and TRBJ1-6; TRBD1 matches 8 bases. V dropped 3 bases and J dropped 9; count of bases not matched to a gene: 4. Germline CDR1 reads MNHEY; CDR2 reads SMNVEV (reference sequence). This CDR3 spans 14 amino acids. CDR3 bases: TGTGCCAGCAGTTTTTGGACAGGGCGTTCACCCCTCCACTTT. Translating it yields CASSFWTGRSPLHF.

This clonotype was detected ten times or more. V usage is TRBV11-2 and J usage is TRBJ1-5, with a possible D match to TRBD1 (5 bases). Deletions cut 6 bases from V and 3 bases from J, with 9 bases between. The CDR3 covers 13 residues. The germline CDR1 and CDR2 sequences are SGHAT and FQNNGV. In nucleotides, the CDR3 is TGTGCCAGCAGTCGGGGCCACAATCAGCCCCAGCATTTT. The encoded protein is CASSRGHNQPQHF.

At least ten counts were recorded for this clonotype. The chain recombines TRBV9 with TRBJ1-5; D is undetermined. CDR1 SGDLS and CDR2 YYNGEE come from the germline V gene. This CDR3 has 13 amino acids. The germline V and J ends were trimmed by 2 bases and 0 bases, with 3 bases remaining between them. CDR3 bases: TGTGCCAGCAGCGTCCATAGCAATCAGCCCCAGCATTTT. This translates into CASSVHSNQPQHF.

This clonotype was counted many times. The V and J genes are TRBV20-1 and TRBJ2-5; 12 bases align to TRBD1. Germline-derived CDR1 and CDR2 are DFQATT and SNEGSKA (reference sequence). V shed 5 bases and J 6 bases; nucleotides not matched to a gene: 13. The CDR3 consists of 16 residues. DNA of the CDR3: TGCAGTGCTTCAATCGGGACAGGGGGCGTGGGGAAGACCCAGTACTTC. This codes for CSASIGTGGVGKTQYF.

This clonotype was seen ten or more times. The chain combines TRBV5-1 with TRBJ1-1; D not certain. Germline-derived CDR1 and CDR2 are SGHRS and YFSETQ. V was cut by 0 bases and J by 3 bases, with 15 bases left in between. The CDR3 is made up of 16 amino acids. CDR3 DNA: TGCGCCAGCAGCTTGGACGTACGTGGGGAGGACACTGAAGCTTTCTTT. Protein: CASSLDVRGEDTEAFF. Full variable domain (outside the CDR3, taken from reference TRBV5-1 and TRBJ1-1): KAGVTQTPRYLIKTRGQQVTLSCSPISGHRSVSWYQQTPGQGLQFLFEYFSETQRNKGNFPGRFSGRQFSNSRSEMNVSTLELGDSALYLCASSLDVRGEDTEAFFGQGTRLTVV.

The sample holds many counts of this clonotype. The genes are TRBV11-2 and TRBJ2-2; TRBD1 agrees at 9 bases. Germline CDR1 SGHAT, CDR2 FQNNGV. The CDR3 contains 16 residues. The trim removed 6 bases at V and 5 bases at J, leaving 10 bases unmatched. Written as DNA, the CDR3 is TGTGCCAGCAGTAGACCCGGGACAGGGCTGACCGGGGAGCTGTTTTTT. Translating gives CASSRPGTGLTGELFF.